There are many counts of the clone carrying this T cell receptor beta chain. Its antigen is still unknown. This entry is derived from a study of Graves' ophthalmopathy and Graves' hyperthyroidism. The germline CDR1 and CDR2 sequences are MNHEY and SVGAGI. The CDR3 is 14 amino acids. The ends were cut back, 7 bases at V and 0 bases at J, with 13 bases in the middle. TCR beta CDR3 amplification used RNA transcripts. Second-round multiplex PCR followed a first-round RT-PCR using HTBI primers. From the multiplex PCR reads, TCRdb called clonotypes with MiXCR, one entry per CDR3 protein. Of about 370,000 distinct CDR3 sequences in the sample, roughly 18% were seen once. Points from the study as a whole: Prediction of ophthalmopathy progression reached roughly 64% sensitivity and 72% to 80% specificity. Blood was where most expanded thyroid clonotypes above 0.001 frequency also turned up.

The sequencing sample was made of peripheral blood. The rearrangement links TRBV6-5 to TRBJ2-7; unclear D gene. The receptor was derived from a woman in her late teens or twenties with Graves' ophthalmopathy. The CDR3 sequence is CASNTADSSYEQYF. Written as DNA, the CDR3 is TGTGCCAGCAATACCGCTGATAGCTCCTACGAGCAGTACTTC.